This T cell receptor beta chain originates from a study of cytomegalovirus exposure and HLA in healthy donors. The V and J ends lost 0 bases and 4 bases, in that order; junction bases with no gene match: 5. Germline V gene lookup returns CDR1 SGHRS and CDR2 YFSETQ. The length of the CDR3 is 16 residues. It was with 60 Vbeta and 13 Jbeta primers that the PCR ran. Only in-frame clones appear in the TCRdb table, and some are missing; sequencing was by immunoSEQ multiplex PCR. Among some 90,000 clones listed, approximately 80% were seen once. The rearrangement uses TRBV5-1 and TRBJ2-1; 9 nucleotides agree with TRBD2. Sequenced sample: PBMCs. The clonotype originates from a woman in her fifties or sixties in good health and CMV-seropositive. The CDR3 spells CASSLAPAGGYNEQFF. In DNA form, the CDR3 reads TGCGCCAGCAGCTTGGCCCCAGCGGGGGGTTACAATGAGCAGTTCTTC.